The rows below give T cell receptor beta chains drawn from one sample of a study of regulatory T cells in long-lasting Graves disease. MiXCR, applied by TCRdb to the multiplex PCR reads, yields one record per CDR3 protein. The sample records about 470,000 distinct CDR3 sequences, around 20% being singletons. This material consisted of peripheral blood mononuclear cells (PBMCs), taken when the disease was refractory, from a patient treated with antithyroid drugs. These receptor sequences come from a female donor with Graves disease. Each CDR3 is given with its conserved first and last residue. A D gene is named only where the DNA matches it firmly. Clone size appears in some rows only: once, few, many, or a class for an expanded clone.

TRBJ2-7 TRBV15 NA many CATSRRRGSSSYEQYF TGTGCCACCAGCAGACGCAGGGGCTCAAGCTCCTACGAGCAGTACTTC
TRBJ2-7 TRBV27 TRBD2 many CASSLSGGRAVSYEQYF TGTGCCAGCAGTTTATCCGGCGGGAGGGCCGTTTCCTACGAGCAGTACTTC
TRBJ2-7 TRBV20-1 TRBD1 NA CSARALEGTGGFGYEQYF TGCAGTGCTAGAGCCCTCGAGGGGACAGGGGGCTTCGGGTACGAGCAGTACTTC
TRBJ2-5 TRBV19 NA many CASSLFGQTQETQYF TGTGCCAGTAGTTTATTCGGGCAGACCCAAGAGACCCAGTACTTC
TRBJ1-5 TRBV5-5 NA NA CASSPDGISNQPQHF TGTGCCAGCAGCCCGGACGGGATTAGCAATCAGCCCCAGCATTTT
TRBJ1-5 TRBV5-1 NA many CASSLGGYGQPQHF TGCGCCAGCAGCTTGGGGGGTTACGGCCAGCCCCAGCATTTT
TRBJ1-1 TRBV4-3 NA NA CASSLIGGVEAFF TGCGCCAGCAGCCTCATCGGGGGGGTGGAAGCTTTCTTT
TRBJ2-5 TRBV12-3/TRBV12-4 TRBD1 many CASSSPGQQETQYF TGTGCCAGCAGCAGCCCGGGACAGCAAGAGACCCAGTACTTC
TRBJ2-7 TRBV10-3 TRBD1 NA CAISGQDDYEQYF TGTGCCATTTCTGGACAGGACGACTACGAGCAGTACTTC
TRBJ2-1 TRBV12-3/TRBV12-4 TRBD2 few CASRRTLLTSRYNEQFF TGTGCCAGCAGACGCACCCTCTTGACTAGCAGGTACAATGAGCAGTTCTTC
TRBJ1-1 TRBV5-1 TRBD1 many CASSLTEGATEAFF TGCGCCAGCAGCTTGACGGAGGGGGCCACTGAAGCTTTCTTT
TRBJ2-7 TRBV4-2 TRBD2 NA CASSQDRGVFYEQYF TGTGCCAGCAGCCAAGATCGGGGGGTATTCTACGAGCAGTACTTC
TRBJ2-7 TRBV3-1 TRBD1 NA CASSQSGTGGDEQYF TGTGCCAGCAGCCAGTCCGGGACAGGGGGCGACGAGCAGTACTTC